This TCR beta chain was identified in a study of blood T cells in healthy people across ages. Sample-barcoded 5' priming and a J-beta primer mix drove a second PCR of 7 to 11 cycles. TCRdb analysed the 5' RACE reads with MiXCR anew, one entry per CDR3 protein. The sample lists roughly 730,000 distinct CDR3 sequences, 56% occurring once. Each donor gave around 9.6 milliliters of peripheral blood. Of note for this clonotype: Its antigen is not identified. This could be a read error, since a much larger clone is one nucleotide away.

This CDR3 spans 14 amino acids. CDR1 is DFQATT, CDR2 SNEGSKA, per germline (reference sequence). Trimming shortened V by 0 bases and J by 6 bases, and 15 bases separated the two germline ends. Whole-study results and caveats: There was no known CMV status for donors, so expanded clonotype changes were possibly confounded.

V and J are TRBV20-1 and TRBJ2-7; no definite D call. Sequencing input: blood. The origin of this receptor is a man in his forties or fifties in good health. The CDR3 nucleotides are TGCAGTGCTAGAGATGTGTCGACCGCAGGCGAGCAGTACTTC. As protein: CSARDVSTAGEQYF.